The entry below describes one T cell receptor beta chain. The table lists this clone with a count of one. What this receptor recognizes is not known. No much larger clonotype is one base removed from it; base qualities were not supplied. The sample's treatment or condition label is to be understood as: some 20 received Ad26.COV2.S at low or high dose, single or two shots; several received placebo; per-sample allocation not given. Repertoires of vaccine and placebo recipients were sequenced from samples collected on day 63 after the first injection. In Cohort 1b, 25 to 30 adults aged 18-55 years were enrolled at a single site in Boston, USA, between 29 July and 7 August 2020. Ad26.COV2.S consisted of a replication-incompetent adenovirus type 26 vector by which a prefusion-stabilized SARS-CoV-2 spike protein from the original Wuhan strain was expressed. The CDR3, from cysteine to phenylalanine, totals 13 residues. Solely the CDR3 DNA is kept, with 39 bases framed from the first base. The germline V gene gives CDR1 as MGHRA and CDR2 as YSYEKL. V loses 2 bases of germline sequence and J loses 16 bases, and the interval between the two ends is 18 bases.

The immunoSEQ Assay was used to sequence TCRbeta CDR3 regions. After extraction, genomic DNA underwent amplification by bias-controlled multiplex PCR, followed by high-throughput sequencing. The source study handled its data this way. Collapsing and filtering of sequences were performed to quantify the absolute abundance of each unique TCRbeta CDR3 region. T cell fraction was estimated by normalizing TCRbeta template counts to usable DNA, with usable DNA measured through amplification of reference genes found in all nucleated cells. Repertoire TCRs were annotated as SARS-CoV-2-specific by exact matching of V gene, CDR3 amino acid sequence and J gene to a known reactive TCR set. The reference SARS-CoV-2 TCR set was derived from MIRA and filtered for enrichment in COVID-19-positive ImmuneCODE repertoires, a step that removed public or cross-reactive TCRs. Using the MIRA antigens, annotated TCRs were further analysed by specific ORF or by position within an ORF. Breadth was defined as the number of annotated unique rearrangements divided by the total number of unique productive rearrangements, and depth was defined as the summed frequency of the annotated unique rearrangements. Group comparisons of TCR breadth used two-sided Wilcoxon rank-sum tests. The table was pulled from immuneACCESS by TCRdb, which kept in-frame rearrangements only. Such tables lose some clones; where checked, under half of the loss comes from unresolved V genes, and the rest has no known cause. V and J calls and clone size come straight from that table; D and trimming were deduced from the DNA. The sample has about 440,000 clones on record, about 83% of them singletons. Roughly 13% of the sample is held by the ten biggest clonotypes.

This entry comes from a study of Ad26.COV2.S vaccination and SARS-CoV-2 variants (dated by TCRdb to about 2021). A note on the overall study: Donors in the vaccine arm were drawn from COV1001, a phase I-IIa trial of Ad26.COV2.S in healthy adults that was multicentre, randomized, double-blind and placebo-controlled. The TCR-sequenced set comprised approximately 32 samples: some 20 Ad26.COV2.S vaccine recipients, 5 placebo recipients and 8 SARS-CoV-2 convalescent individuals. Investigators remained blinded to trial group allocation during experiments and outcome assessment. Trial participants were randomized into five groups of five: low-dose or high-dose Ad26.COV2.S given once or twice, or placebo on both occasions. Ad26.COV2.S was administered intramuscularly at a dose of 5x10^10 or 1x10^11 viral particles, either as one shot or as two shots given 56 days apart. TCRbeta repertoire sequencing served as the tool for gauging how specific and how broad the SARS-CoV-2-reactive T cell receptors were following Ad26.COV2.S vaccination. Points the paper makes about the study in general: Compared with placebo recipients, Ad26.COV2.S recipients showed higher spike-specific TCR breadth (P = 0.0014). The authors noted that total T cell responses may have been underestimated by the TCR breadth and depth analyses. Vaccine and placebo recipients had similar non-spike TCR breadth, a finding consistent with the vaccine containing only spike. The study was not powered to compare responses between vaccine doses or regimens. After vaccination, substantial breadth of spike-specific CD8+ and CD4+ T cell responses was reported.

Sequencing was performed on peripheral blood, taken in a trial of Ad26.COV2.S vaccine versus placebo. This receptor was taken from a person between 18 and 60 years old who received the Ad26.COV2.S COVID-19 vaccine or a placebo. The sequence links TRBV4-1 to TRBJ2-4; tentative D gene TRBD1, with 6 bases matching. In nucleotides, the sequence is TGCGCCAGCAGCCAACAAAGGCAGGGGCCCGAATACTTC. This gives the protein CASSQQRQGPEYF.